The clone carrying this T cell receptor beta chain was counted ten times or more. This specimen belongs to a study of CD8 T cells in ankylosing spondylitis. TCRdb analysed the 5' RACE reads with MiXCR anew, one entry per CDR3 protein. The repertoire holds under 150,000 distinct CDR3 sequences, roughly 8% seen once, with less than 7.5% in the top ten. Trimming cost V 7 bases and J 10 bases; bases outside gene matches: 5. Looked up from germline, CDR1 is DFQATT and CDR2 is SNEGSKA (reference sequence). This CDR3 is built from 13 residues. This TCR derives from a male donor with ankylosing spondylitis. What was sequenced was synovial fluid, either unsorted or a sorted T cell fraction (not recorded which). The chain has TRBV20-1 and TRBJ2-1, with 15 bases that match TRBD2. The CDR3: CSGGLAGGREQFF. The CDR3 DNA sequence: TGCAGTGGGGGACTAGCGGGAGGAAGGGAGCAGTTCTTC.